This is a list of T cell receptor beta chains from one sample in a study of blood T cell repertoires in COVID-19. Here immunoSEQ multiplex PCR was the method, and the copy in TCRdb shows in-frame clones only, minus some. The sample has around 58,000 clones; 88% are singletons. Specimen: peripheral blood. The receptors originated from a human donor in a cohort sampled during active COVID-19. The CDR3 runs from the conserved cysteine through the conserved F or W. Each record gives: J gene, V gene, D gene, clone size, CDR3 protein. The D gene is left open where the match is weak. Clone size, where shown, is once, few, many, or a class for clones that have expanded.

TRBJ2-1,TRBV7-9,-,-,CASSLRLEGEQFF
TRBJ2-1,TRBV5-1,TRBD2,-,CASSPWTSGSNEQFF
TRBJ2-7,TRBV11-2,TRBD2,-,CASSLGRGGRQEYEQYF
TRBJ2-2,TRBV29-1,TRBD1,-,CSAPGQGGTGELFF
TRBJ2-2,TRBV2,-,-,CASSELGQGPGELFF
TRBJ1-3,TRBV4-1,-,-,CASSQSETGVSGNTIYF
TRBJ1-6,TRBV19,-,-,CASSIRRQYNSPLHF
TRBJ1-2,TRBV7-2,TRBD1,-,CASSSDGQAYGYTF
TRBJ1-1,TRBV2,-,-,CASMESDNTEAFF
TRBJ1-1,TRBV7-3,-,-,CASSRDRYTEAFF
TRBJ1-2,TRBV5-8,TRBD1,-,CASSLVGQVFSGYTF
TRBJ2-7,TRBV18,-,-,CASSGRDEQYF
TRBJ2-7,TRBV6-6,TRBD2,-,CASSYGAAGGEQYF
TRBJ1-5,TRBV6-5,TRBD1,-,CASSYGTGVDQPQHF
TRBJ2-1,TRBV4-1,TRBD2,-,CASSQGLAGGENNEQFF
TRBJ2-3,TRBV7-7,TRBD2,once,CASTPAGLTDTQYF
TRBJ1-1,TRBV19,TRBD1,-,CASSSGQGRSEAFF
TRBJ2-1,TRBV7-9,TRBD1,once,CASSSQGARNNEQFF
TRBJ2-7,TRBV5-6,-,-,CASSLLPDSRSYEQYF
TRBJ2-1,TRBV30,TRBD2,once,CAWSTSGYNEQFF
TRBJ2-1,TRBV10-2,TRBD2,-,CASRISGSVNEQFF
TRBJ1-1,TRBV19,-,-,CASTPPGQSSTRAFF
TRBJ1-4,TRBV5-6,-,-,CASASPRSEKLFF
TRBJ2-2,TRBV2,TRBD1,few,CASSALGQRGTGELFF
TRBJ1-2,TRBV4-1,TRBD1,-,CASSHDGQASGTRGYTF
TRBJ2-6,TRBV27,TRBD2,-,CASSLNSGRAPGANVLTF
TRBJ1-1,TRBV5-4,-,once,CASSSGQTMNTEAFF
TRBJ2-3,TRBV5-6,TRBD2,-,CASSFAGGSPDTQYF
TRBJ1-4,TRBV7-2,TRBD1,-,CASSRGQGRTNEKLFF
TRBJ1-6,TRBV7-9,-,-,CASSQNTATLHF
TRBJ2-1,TRBV4-2,-,-,CASSQGGRNHNEQFF
TRBJ1-1,TRBV15,-,-,CATSRDYTGMNTEAFF
TRBJ1-4,TRBV19,-,few,CASRRSPTSATNEKLFF
TRBJ2-1,TRBV29-1,-,-,CSVDRTANEQFF
TRBJ2-5,TRBV7-2,-,-,CASSGNRAGETQYF
TRBJ2-2,TRBV18,TRBD1,-,CASSPVTGGSGELFF
TRBJ1-2,TRBV7-9,-,-,CASTKLAANYGYTF
TRBJ2-5,TRBV12-3/TRBV12-4,-,-,CASGRAGETQYF
TRBJ2-5,TRBV5-1,TRBD2,-,CASRLAGATQETQYF
TRBJ2-5,TRBV11-2,-,-,CASSLGQGIQTQYF
TRBJ1-1,TRBV6-6,TRBD1,-,CASSYTTGRRAEAFF